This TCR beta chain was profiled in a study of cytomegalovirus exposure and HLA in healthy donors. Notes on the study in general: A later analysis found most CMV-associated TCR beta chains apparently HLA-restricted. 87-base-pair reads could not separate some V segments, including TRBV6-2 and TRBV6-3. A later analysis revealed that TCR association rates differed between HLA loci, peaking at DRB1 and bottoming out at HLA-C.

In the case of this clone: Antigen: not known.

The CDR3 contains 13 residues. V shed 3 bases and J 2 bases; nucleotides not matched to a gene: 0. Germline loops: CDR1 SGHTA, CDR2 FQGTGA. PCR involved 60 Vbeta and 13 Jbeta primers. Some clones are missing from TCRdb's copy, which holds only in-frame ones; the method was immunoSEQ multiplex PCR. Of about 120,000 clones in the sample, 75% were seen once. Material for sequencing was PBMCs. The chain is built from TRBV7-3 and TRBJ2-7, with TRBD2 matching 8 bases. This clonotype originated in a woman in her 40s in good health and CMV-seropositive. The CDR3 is CASSLGLAYEQYF. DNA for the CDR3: TGTGCCAGCAGCTTGGGACTAGCCTACGAGCAGTACTTC.